This TCR beta chain was observed in a study of Graves' ophthalmopathy and Graves' hyperthyroidism (dated by TCRdb to 2017 to 2018). Turning to the overall study: Stable hyperthyroidism was defined as no progression to ophthalmopathy within 18 months of follow-up. TCR beta repertoire signatures were used to distinguish Graves' ophthalmopathy from Graves' hyperthyroidism and to predict progression to ophthalmopathy. In total, some 130 blood samples were TCR-sequenced: 43 ophthalmopathy, some 75 hyperthyroidism and approximately 17 hyperthyroidism-to-ophthalmopathy patients. T-cell repertoires of thyroid tissue and blood were compared in more than 5 hyperthyroidism patients. Following sample collection, hyperthyroidism patients were given methimazole at a starting dose of 30 mg daily, and ophthalmopathy patients were given high-dose intravenous methylprednisolone. For independent validation, a separate cohort was made up of approximately 19 hyperthyroidism patients plus 17 patients who later progressed from hyperthyroidism to ophthalmopathy. To explore V-J signatures distinguishing ophthalmopathy from hyperthyroidism, a discovery set of about a hundred patients (roughly 42 ophthalmopathy, over 55 stable hyperthyroidism) was enrolled. The full study reports these points: In validation, the model predicted ophthalmopathy progression with nearly 71% sensitivity and about 73% specificity; approximately 12 predicted patients were CT-confirmed with GO in a median of approximately six months. Sample size was not statistically predetermined, and group allocation was not concealed from the investigators. Ophthalmopathy was separated from stable hyperthyroidism by the 13-signature model with about 88% sensitivity and about 81% specificity in cross-validation and with 80%/75% in the test set. Most of the expanded thyroid clonotypes with a frequency above 0.001 were also detected in blood, and it was suggested that the thyroid immune response may be reflected by blood repertoires.

Concerning this clonotype itself: This receptor's antigen is unknown. This may be a read error: a much more frequent sequence differs by one nucleotide.

The hyperthyroidism patients were 18 to 65 years old and newly diagnosed, with a disease duration of less than 2 months. Anyone with other autoimmune diseases, uncontrolled infections, pregnancy or lactation was excluded from the study. Diagnosis relied on clinical symptoms, serum thyroxine, TRAb, thyroid ultrasound and orbital computed tomography. Trizol reagent was used to extract the total RNA, and its quality was then checked on an Agilent 2100 Bioanalyzer. TCR beta CDR3 regions were amplified from RNA transcripts for repertoire sequencing. HTBI primers and the Qiagen OneStep RT-PCR kit were used in a first-round RT-PCR, which was followed by a second-round multiplex PCR, size selection and purification. Libraries were sequenced paired-end with 100 bp reads on an Illumina HiSeq2000. In the original analysis: SOAPnuke was used for read processing, and reads with adapters, uncalled bases, a mean Phred below 15, or no exact constant-primer or identifier match were discarded. COPE v1.2.5 was used to merge high-quality paired reads. Unique nucleotide sequences were defined as clonotypes and aligned to IMGT TRB V, D and J references using MiTCR v1.1. The analysis was limited to V-J combinations with a frequency above 0.0001, which together covered over 99% of the repertoires. For each V-J combination, a TCR clonal expansion and chaos score was defined as F50 clonal expansion divided by the chaos observed in the TCRdist matrix. Welch's t-statistics and random forest were used to reduce features to about a dozen V-J combinations, which were fed into a naive Bayes classifier. The Morisita-Horn index was used to measure how similar the thyroid and blood repertoires were. TCRdb handled the public reads itself, with Q25 trimming in fastp and clone calling in MiXCR, and kept productive beta chains. Rows are unified per CDR3 protein, each entry keeping the most common DNA and genes. In this record, the V and J calls reflect TCRdb's handling and not the investigators' own analysis. The sample table contains 500,000 to 700,000 distinct CDR3 sequences; only one count was recorded for 35% to 45% of them. Around 4% of the sample rests with the top ten.

The CDR3 starts with the cysteine, ends with the phenylalanine, and has 15 residues. Left in the record is the CDR3 DNA by itself, 45 bases read in frame from the first base. CDR1 and CDR2 are read off the germline V gene as SGHRS and YFSETQ. Trimming costs V 1 base and J 5 bases, and their ends lie 12 bases apart. Sequenced input: peripheral blood or thyroid tissue (not recorded which). The chain employs TRBV5-1 and TRBJ2-2; perhaps TRBD1 is the D gene, with 6 bases matching. The sequence was obtained from an adult man with Graves' hyperthyroidism. The CDR3 amino acid sequence is: CASSLTGIGTGELFF. The DNA reads TGCGCCAGCAGCTTGACAGGGATCGGTACCGGGGAGCTGTTTTTT.